Listed below are T cell receptor beta chains from one sample, sequenced in a study of shared clonotypes between healthy human individuals. Generated by immunoSEQ multiplex PCR, the TCRdb table keeps only in-frame clones and is missing some. The repertoire consists of over 2 million clones, with 80% to 95% occurring once and the leading ten covering 0.37%. Material for sequencing was naive CD4+ T cells from PBMCs. Source of these receptors: a man aged 18-30 years in good health. Some clones in this sample may be carry-over from other donors' samples. Both conserved end residues are part of each CDR3. A D gene is named only where the DNA matches it firmly. Only part of the rows carry a size: once, few, many, or a class if the clone is expanded.

clone_size	d_call	j_call	v_call	cdr3_nt	cdr3_aa
.	TRBD1	TRBJ2-7	TRBV10-3	TGTGCCATCAGTGACGCCTGGGGACAGGGAATCCCCTACGAGCAGTACTTC	CAISDAWGQGIPYEQYF
.	.	TRBJ2-1	TRBV19	TGTGCCAGTCGACCCACCCAATACAGGGTCAATGAGCAGTTCTTC	CASRPTQYRVNEQFF
.	.	TRBJ2-3	TRBV5-1	TGCGCCAGCAGCTTGTCCAGGGCAGCAGATACGCAGTATTTT	CASSLSRAADTQYF
.	.	TRBJ2-7	TRBV11-2	TGTGCCAGCAGCGTATTAGGGGGAGGGACCTACGAGCAGTACTTC	CASSVLGGGTYEQYF
.	.	TRBJ1-1	TRBV5-4	TGTGCCAGCAGCCTTAGGGCGAGGGAGAACACTGAAGCTTTCTTT	CASSLRARENTEAFF
.	TRBD2	TRBJ2-7	TRBV11-3	TGTGCCAGCAGCTTAGTAACGGGAGGAACGTACGAGCAGTACTTC	CASSLVTGGTYEQYF
.	.	TRBJ2-5	TRBV25-1	TGTGCCAGCAGTGAAGCAGGGGCAGAGACCCAGTACTTC	CASSEAGAETQYF
few	.	TRBJ1-5	TRBV7-9	TGTGCCAGCAGCCCCGAAGGGGGATATCAGCCCCAGCATTTT	CASSPEGGYQPQHF
.	TRBD2	TRBJ2-7	TRBV9	TGTGCCAGCAGCCCACAGACTAGCGGGGGGTACGAGCAGTACTTC	CASSPQTSGGYEQYF
once	.	TRBJ2-3	TRBV2	TGTGCCAGCAGCACAGATACGCAGTATTTT	CASSTDTQYF
once	TRBD2	TRBJ2-3	TRBV7-9	TGTGCCAGCAGCCCGGTAAGCGGGAGAGGCACAGATACGCAGTATTTT	CASSPVSGRGTDTQYF
.	.	TRBJ1-1	TRBV5-1	TGCGCCAGCAGCGTAAGGCCCGAGAACACTGAAGCTTTCTTT	CASSVRPENTEAFF
.	TRBD1	TRBJ1-1	TRBV7-9	TGTGCCAGCAGCCTACAGGGGGCATACACTGAAGCTTTCTTT	CASSLQGAYTEAFF
.	.	TRBJ2-4	TRBV2	TGTGCCAGCAGTGAAGGACGGCTCTTGAGGTACTTC	CASSEGRLLRYF
.	.	TRBJ2-5	TRBV7-3	TGTGCCAGCAGCTTACGGGGAGCAGAGACCCAGTACTTC	CASSLRGAETQYF
.	.	TRBJ1-5	TRBV6-1	TGTGCCAGCACGGGCAGCCTTAATCAGCCCCAGCATTTT	CASTGSLNQPQHF
.	.	TRBJ1-3	TRBV4-1	TGCGCCAGCAGCCAAGTGCGGCCCTCTGGAAACACCATATATTTT	CASSQVRPSGNTIYF
.	TRBD1	TRBJ2-5	TRBV7-2	TGTGCCAGCAGCTTTAAGGGGGCGGGAGAGACCCAGTACTTC	CASSFKGAGETQYF
.	.	TRBJ1-5	TRBV6-5	TGTGCCAGCAGTTACTCGGCAGTAGCAAATCAGCCCCAGCATTTT	CASSYSAVANQPQHF
.	.	TRBJ1-3	TRBV11-2	TGTGCCAGCAGCTTAATTGCAGGATGGTCCTTGAGCTCTGGAAACACCATATATTTT	CASSLIAGWSLSSGNTIYF
.	.	TRBJ2-3	TRBV9	TGTGCCAGCAGGGATAACACAGATACGCAGTATTTT	CASRDNTDTQYF
.	TRBD1	TRBJ1-3	TRBV30	TGTGCCTGGAGGGGCAGGGGGCTGGGAAACACCATATATTTT	CAWRGRGLGNTIYF